These T cell receptor beta chains were read from a single sample in a study of cytomegalovirus exposure and HLA in healthy donors. Generated by immunoSEQ multiplex PCR, the TCRdb table keeps only in-frame clones and is missing some. Of over 50,000 clones listed, about 63% are singletons. The specimen sequenced was PBMCs. Receptors were obtained from a man aged 40-49 years in good health and CMV-seropositive. The CDR3 runs from the conserved cysteine through the conserved F or W. Each record gives: D gene, V gene, J gene, CDR3 protein. D genes are given only for firm matches.

>TRBD2|TRBV27|TRBJ2-3
CASSLSGTSGRTDTQYF
>TRBD1|TRBV28|-
CASSTGQGPYEQYF
>TRBD1|TRBV19|TRBJ1-1
CASSIRGTGRNTEAFF
>-|TRBV6-5|TRBJ2-1
CASSYSTGSPYNEQFF
>TRBD2|TRBV6-1|TRBJ2-3
CASSGSLGSGGTDTQYF
>-|TRBV25-1|TRBJ1-4
CASSEYRGWGEKLFF
>-|TRBV10-3|TRBJ2-3
CAISTDTDTQYF
>-|TRBV5-1|TRBJ2-5
CASSGDSEQYF
>TRBD1|TRBV30|TRBJ1-2
CAWSGQGAPGGYTF
>-|TRBV7-9|TRBJ2-7
CASSLGPGEVYEQYF
>TRBD2|TRBV6-4|TRBJ2-3
CASSEQAGAQGDTQYF
>TRBD1|TRBV5-1|TRBJ2-7
CASSPWPGGDQNWPTYEQYF
>-|TRBV5-8|TRBJ2-3
CASSPLISADTQYF
>-|TRBV19|TRBJ1-2
CASSILRDSRYGYTF
>TRBD1|TRBV5-6|TRBJ2-7
CASSHDRVVEQYF
>-|TRBV7-9|TRBJ2-2
CASSLSPGLTGELFF
>-|TRBV15|TRBJ1-5
CATSRVPGGLRPQHF
>TRBD2|TRBV30|TRBJ2-1
CAWKRLAGVGQFF
>TRBD1|TRBV30|TRBJ1-4
CAWKRGTVNEKLFF
>-|TRBV9|TRBJ2-7
CASSVAPTNYYEQYF
>TRBD2|TRBV29-1|-
CSVGPELAGAPYEQYF
>TRBD2|TRBV9|TRBJ2-3
CASSVGIAGVADTQYF
>-|TRBV29-1|TRBJ2-2
CSVEDLPRNTGELFF
>TRBD2|TRBV5-1|TRBJ2-7
CASSLDSGFGSYEQYF
>-|TRBV19|TRBJ2-1
CASSIEGQQEQFF
>-|TRBV30|-
CAWGGAEVLNQPQYF
>TRBD2|TRBV7-2|TRBJ2-7
CASGQASGHYEQYF
>TRBD2|TRBV4-1|TRBJ2-2
CASRKPSGGELFF
>-|TRBV5-4|TRBJ1-2
CASSLEAGQYGYTF
>-|TRBV5-4|TRBJ2-5
CASSLDAASWETQYF
>-|TRBV6-4|TRBJ2-2
CASSDRDPGELFF
>-|TRBV11-2|TRBJ1-1
CASSLDRGTEAFF
>-|TRBV14|TRBJ1-2
CASSPGQDYGYTF
>-|TRBV2|TRBJ2-3
CASSRLTSTDTQYF
>-|TRBV4-3|TRBJ2-3
CASSQAADTQYF
>-|TRBV11-3|TRBJ2-7
CASSLAGPRPPFSYEQYF
>-|TRBV20-1|TRBJ1-1
CSVWPNTEAFF
>-|TRBV19|TRBJ1-6
CASSPGTHSGSPLHF
>-|TRBV28|TRBJ2-7
CASTSSSEQYF
>TRBD1|TRBV5-1|TRBJ1-4
CASSSQGAMTEKLFF
>TRBD1|TRBV25-1|TRBJ1-6
CASSDRQGSGASPLHF
>-|TRBV11-2|TRBJ1-4
CASSLTGFGNEKLFF
>-|TRBV29-1|TRBJ2-7
CSVYKQKAAYEQYF
>-|TRBV29-1|TRBJ2-7
CSVDDLNYEQYF
>TRBD1|TRBV29-1|TRBJ2-5
CSVLGQGILETQYF
>-|TRBV4-2|TRBJ2-7
CASSQETGASYEQYF
>-|TRBV6-5|TRBJ2-7
CASSYSPGQNEQYF